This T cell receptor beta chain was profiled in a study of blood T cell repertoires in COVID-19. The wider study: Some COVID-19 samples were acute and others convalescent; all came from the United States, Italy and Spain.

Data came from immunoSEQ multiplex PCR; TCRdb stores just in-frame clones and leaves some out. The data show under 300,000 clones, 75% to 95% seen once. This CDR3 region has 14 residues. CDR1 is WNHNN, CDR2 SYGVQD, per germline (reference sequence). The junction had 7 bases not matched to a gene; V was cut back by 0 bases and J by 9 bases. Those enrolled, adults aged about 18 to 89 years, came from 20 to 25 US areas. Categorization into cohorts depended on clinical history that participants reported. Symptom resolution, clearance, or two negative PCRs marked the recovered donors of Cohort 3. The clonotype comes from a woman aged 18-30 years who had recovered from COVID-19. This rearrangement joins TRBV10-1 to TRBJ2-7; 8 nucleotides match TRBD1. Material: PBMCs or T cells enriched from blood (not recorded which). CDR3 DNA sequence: TGCGCCAGCAGTGAGTCCTTGACAGGGGACAGGCAGTACTTC. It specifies CASSESLTGDRQYF.